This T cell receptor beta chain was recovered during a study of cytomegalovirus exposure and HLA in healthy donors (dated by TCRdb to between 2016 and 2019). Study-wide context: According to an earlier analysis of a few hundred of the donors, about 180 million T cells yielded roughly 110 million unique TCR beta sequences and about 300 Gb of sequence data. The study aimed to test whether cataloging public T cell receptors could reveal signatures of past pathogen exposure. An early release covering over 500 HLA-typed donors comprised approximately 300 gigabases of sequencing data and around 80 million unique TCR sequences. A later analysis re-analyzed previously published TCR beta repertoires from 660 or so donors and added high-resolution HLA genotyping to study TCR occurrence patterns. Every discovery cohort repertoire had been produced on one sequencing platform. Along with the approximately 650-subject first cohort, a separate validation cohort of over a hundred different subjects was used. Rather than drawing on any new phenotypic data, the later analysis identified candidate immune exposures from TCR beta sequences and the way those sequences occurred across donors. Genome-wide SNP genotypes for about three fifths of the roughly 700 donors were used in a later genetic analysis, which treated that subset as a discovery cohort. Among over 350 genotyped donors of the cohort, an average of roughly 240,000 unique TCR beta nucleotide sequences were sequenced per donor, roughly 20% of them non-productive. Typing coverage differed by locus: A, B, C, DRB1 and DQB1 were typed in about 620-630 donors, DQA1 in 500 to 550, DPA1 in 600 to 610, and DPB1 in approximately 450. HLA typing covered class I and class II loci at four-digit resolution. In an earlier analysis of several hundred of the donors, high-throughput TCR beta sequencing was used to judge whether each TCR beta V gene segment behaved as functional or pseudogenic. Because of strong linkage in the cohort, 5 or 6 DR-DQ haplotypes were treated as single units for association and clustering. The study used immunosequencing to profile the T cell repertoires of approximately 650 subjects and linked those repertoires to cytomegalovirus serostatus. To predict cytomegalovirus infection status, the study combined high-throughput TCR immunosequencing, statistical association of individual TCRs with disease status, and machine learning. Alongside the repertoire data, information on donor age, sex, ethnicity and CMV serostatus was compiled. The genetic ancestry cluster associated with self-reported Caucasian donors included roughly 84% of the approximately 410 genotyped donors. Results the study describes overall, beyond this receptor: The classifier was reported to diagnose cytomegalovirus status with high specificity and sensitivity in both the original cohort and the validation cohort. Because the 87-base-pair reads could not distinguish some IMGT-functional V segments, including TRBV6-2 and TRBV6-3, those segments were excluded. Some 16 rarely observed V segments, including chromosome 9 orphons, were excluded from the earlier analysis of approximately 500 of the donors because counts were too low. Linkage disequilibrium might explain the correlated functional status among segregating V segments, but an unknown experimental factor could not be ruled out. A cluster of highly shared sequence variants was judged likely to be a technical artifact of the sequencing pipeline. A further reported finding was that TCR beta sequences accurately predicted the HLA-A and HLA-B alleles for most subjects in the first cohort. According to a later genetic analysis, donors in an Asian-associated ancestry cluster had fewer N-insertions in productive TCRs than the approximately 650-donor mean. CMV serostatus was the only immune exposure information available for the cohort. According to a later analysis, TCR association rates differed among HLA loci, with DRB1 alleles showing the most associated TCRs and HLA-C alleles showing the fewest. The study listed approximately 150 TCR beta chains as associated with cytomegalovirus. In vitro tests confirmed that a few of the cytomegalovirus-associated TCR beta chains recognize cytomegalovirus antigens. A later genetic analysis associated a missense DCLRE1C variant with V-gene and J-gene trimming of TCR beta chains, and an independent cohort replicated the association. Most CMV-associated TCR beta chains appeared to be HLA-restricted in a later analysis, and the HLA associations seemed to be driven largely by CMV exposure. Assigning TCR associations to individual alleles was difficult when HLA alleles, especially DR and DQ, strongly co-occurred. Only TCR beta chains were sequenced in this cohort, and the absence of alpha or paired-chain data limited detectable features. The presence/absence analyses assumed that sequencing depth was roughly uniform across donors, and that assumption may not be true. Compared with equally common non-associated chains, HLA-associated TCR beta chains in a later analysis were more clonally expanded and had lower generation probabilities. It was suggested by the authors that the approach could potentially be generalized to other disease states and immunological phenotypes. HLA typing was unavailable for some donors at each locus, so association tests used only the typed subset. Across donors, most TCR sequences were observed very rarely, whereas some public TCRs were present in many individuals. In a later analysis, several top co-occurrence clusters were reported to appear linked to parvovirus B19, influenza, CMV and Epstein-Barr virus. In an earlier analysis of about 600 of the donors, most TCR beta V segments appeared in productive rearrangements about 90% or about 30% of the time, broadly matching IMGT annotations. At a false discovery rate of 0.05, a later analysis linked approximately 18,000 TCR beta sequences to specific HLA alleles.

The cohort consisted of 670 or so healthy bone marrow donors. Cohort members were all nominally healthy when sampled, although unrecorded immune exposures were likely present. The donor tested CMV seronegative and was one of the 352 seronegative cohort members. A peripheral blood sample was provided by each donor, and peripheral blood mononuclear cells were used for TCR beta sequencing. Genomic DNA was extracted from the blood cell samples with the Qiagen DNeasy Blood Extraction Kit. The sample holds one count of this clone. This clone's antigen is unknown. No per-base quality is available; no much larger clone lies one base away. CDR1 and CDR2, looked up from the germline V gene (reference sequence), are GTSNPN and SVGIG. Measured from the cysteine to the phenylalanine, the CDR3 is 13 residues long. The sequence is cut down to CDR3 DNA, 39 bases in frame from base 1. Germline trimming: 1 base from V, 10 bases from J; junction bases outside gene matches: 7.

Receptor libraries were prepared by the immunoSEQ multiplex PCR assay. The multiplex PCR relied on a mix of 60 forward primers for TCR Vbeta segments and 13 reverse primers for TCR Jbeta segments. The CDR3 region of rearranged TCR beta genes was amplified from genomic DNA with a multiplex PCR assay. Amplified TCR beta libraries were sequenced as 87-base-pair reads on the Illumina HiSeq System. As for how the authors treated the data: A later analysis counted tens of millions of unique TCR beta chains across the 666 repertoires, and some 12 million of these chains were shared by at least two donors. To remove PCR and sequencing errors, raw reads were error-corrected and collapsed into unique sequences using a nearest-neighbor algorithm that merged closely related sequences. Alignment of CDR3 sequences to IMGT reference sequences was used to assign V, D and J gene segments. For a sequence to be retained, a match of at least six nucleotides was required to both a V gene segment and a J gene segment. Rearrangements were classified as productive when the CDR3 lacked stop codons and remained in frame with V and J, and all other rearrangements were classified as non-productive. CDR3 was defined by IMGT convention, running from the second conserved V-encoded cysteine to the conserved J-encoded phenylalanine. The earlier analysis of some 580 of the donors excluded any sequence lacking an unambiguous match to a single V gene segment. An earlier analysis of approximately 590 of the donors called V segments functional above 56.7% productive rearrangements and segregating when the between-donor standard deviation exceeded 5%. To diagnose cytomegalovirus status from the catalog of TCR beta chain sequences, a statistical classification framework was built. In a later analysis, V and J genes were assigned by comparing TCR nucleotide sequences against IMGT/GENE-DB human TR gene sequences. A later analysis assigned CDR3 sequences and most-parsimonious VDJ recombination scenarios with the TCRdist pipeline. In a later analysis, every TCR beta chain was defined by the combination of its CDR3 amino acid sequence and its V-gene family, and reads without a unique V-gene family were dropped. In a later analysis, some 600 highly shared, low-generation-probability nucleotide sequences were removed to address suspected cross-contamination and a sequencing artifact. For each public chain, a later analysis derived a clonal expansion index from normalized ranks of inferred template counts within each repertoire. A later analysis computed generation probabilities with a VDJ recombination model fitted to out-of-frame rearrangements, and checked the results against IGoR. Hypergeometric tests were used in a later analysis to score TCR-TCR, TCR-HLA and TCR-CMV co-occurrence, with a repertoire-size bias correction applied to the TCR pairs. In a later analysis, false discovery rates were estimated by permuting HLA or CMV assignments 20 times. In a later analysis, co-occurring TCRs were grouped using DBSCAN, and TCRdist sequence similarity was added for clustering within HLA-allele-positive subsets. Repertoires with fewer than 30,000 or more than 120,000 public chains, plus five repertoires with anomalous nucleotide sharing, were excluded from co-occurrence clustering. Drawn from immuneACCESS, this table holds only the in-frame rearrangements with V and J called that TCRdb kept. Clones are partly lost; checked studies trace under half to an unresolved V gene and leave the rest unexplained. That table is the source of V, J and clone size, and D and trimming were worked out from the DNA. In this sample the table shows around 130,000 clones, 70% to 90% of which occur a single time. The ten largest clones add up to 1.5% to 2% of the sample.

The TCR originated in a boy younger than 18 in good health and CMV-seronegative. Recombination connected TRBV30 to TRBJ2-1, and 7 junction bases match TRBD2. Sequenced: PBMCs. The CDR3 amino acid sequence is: CAWSGLAGREQFF. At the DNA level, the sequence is TGTGCCTGGAGTGGGTTAGCGGGTCGCGAGCAGTTCTTC.